This T cell receptor beta chain is drawn from a study of blood T cell repertoires in COVID-19 (TCRdb year 2020). About the investigation overall: Samples covering the acute and convalescent phases of COVID-19 were provided by collaborators in the United States, Italy and Spain. Where HLA class I and class II types were available, the types were taken from metadata supplied by the sample provider, not from assay-based typing. The repertoires were made available in a free public database intended to serve as a resource for research on the immune response to SARS-CoV-2. The prospective study material was composed of cDNA or gDNA derived from T cells, B-cell-depleted T cells, or PBMCs. Nearly every sample came with metadata listing a de-identified subject ID, COVID-19 status, age in years and sex. Samples came from the ongoing ImmuneRACE study (first 160 participants) plus 1,254 subjects from 6 global collaborators. The dataset comprised deeply sampled blood TCRbeta repertoires from subjects exposed to, actively infected with, or recovered from COVID-19.

Worth noting for this clone: There is no known antigen for this receptor. Base qualities are not at hand, and no much larger clone is one base apart.

Collaborating institutions collected whole blood in K2EDTA tubes following their own protocols. For TCRbeta analysis, collaborator samples were shipped as frozen whole blood, as isolated PBMCs, or as DNA extracted from either sample type. TCRbeta CDR3 regions were amplified from genomic DNA by means of the immunoSEQ Assay, a bias-controlled multiplex PCR. The paper's data handling went like this. Within the assay, amplification of reference gene primers was used to estimate how many nucleated cells each sample contained. To quantify the absolute abundance of each unique TCRbeta CDR3 rearrangement, sequence reads were collapsed and filtered. For each sample, productive Simpson clonality was calculated as the square root of Simpson's diversity index across productive rearrangements. Held by TCRdb, this immuneACCESS table contains in-frame sequences only and omits some clones. Under half of the omission traces to an unresolved V gene where checked; the cause of the rest is unknown. The DNA gave D and trimming, while V, J and clone size come from that table. The sample table lists around 210,000 clones, just over 85% of them with a count of one. About 1.5% of the sample comes from the top ten.

V drops 4 bases and J drops 3 bases, leaving 3 bases in between. According to the germline V gene, CDR1 reads SGHTA and CDR2 reads FQGNSA. Spanning cysteine to phenylalanine, the CDR3 consists of 11 amino acids. Here the CDR3 DNA is all that survives: 33 bases in frame from base 1. The paper's findings and limits, for the study overall: The amount of clinical and demographic metadata varied by source and participant and was provided uncurated.

Specimen: peripheral blood. The TCR sequence derives from a man aged 18 to 30 with active or convalescent COVID-19. The sequence links TRBV7-2 to TRBJ2-5, with no reliable assignment of the D segment. The nucleotide sequence reads as follows: TGTGCCAGCAGCTCAGAAGAGACCCAGTACTTC. The encoded protein is CASSSEETQYF.